These 2 T cell receptor beta chains came from one sample sequenced in a study of T cells after yellow fever vaccination. TCRdb fed the 5' RACE reads into MiXCR, producing one record per CDR3 protein. The profile covers approximately 61,000 distinct CDR3 sequences, with roughly 6.9% appearing a single time and approximately 37% taken by the ten largest. Sequencing was performed on CD8+ T cells sorted from PBMCs, taken on the day of the first yellow fever vaccination. Source of these receptors: a man between 18 and 29 years old who received the YFV17D yellow fever vaccine.

This clonotype was recorded at least ten times. V gene TRBV6-1 combines with J gene TRBJ2-7; TRBD1 agrees at 8 bases. Per germline, CDR1 MNHNS and CDR2 SASEGT. This CDR3 is built from 15 residues. Trimming at V came to 1 base and at J to 5 bases, leaving 7 bases not matched to a gene. CDR3 sequence: CASSEGTGLLHEQYV. CDR3 coding DNA: TGTGCCAGCAGTGAAGGGACAGGGTTACTCCACGAGCAGTACGTC.

This clonotype was recorded many times. This chain joins TRBV5-1 and TRBJ2-1, with 10 bases fitting TRBD2. The germline V gene has CDR1 SGHRS and CDR2 YFSETQ. There are 15 residues in the CDR3. V trimming: 7 bases; J trimming: 5 bases; junction bases outside the gene matches: 9. CDR3 region: CASSFSGGHHNEQFF. In DNA form, the CDR3 reads TGCGCCAGCTCTTTTAGCGGGGGGCACCACAATGAGCAGTTCTTC.